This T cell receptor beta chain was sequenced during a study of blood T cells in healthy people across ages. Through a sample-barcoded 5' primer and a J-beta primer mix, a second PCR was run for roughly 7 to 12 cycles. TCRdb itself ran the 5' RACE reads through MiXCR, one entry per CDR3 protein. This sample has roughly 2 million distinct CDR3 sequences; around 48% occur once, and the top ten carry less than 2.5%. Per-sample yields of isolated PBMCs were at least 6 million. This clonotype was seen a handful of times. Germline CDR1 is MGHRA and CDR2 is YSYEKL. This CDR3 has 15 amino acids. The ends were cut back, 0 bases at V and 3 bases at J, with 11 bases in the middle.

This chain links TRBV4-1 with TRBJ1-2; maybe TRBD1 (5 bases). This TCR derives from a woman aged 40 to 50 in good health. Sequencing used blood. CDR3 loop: CASSQEQDTYYGYTF. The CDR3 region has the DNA TGCGCCAGCAGCCAAGAACAGGACACCTACTATGGCTACACCTTC.